This T cell receptor beta chain was identified during a study of blood T cells in healthy people across ages. In the case of this clonotype: Its antigen is not identified.

Combining a sample-barcoded 5' primer with a J-beta primer mix, a second PCR ran for roughly 7 to 12 cycles. TCRdb independently ran MiXCR on the 5' RACE reads; one entry per CDR3 protein. Here the sample spans more than 1,400,000 distinct CDR3 sequences, 40% to 50% being singletons. General observations from the study: Among T cells, TCR beta diversity per million cells dropped roughly linearly as age rose.

Germline V lookup: CDR1 SNHLY, CDR2 FYNNEI. V lost 3 bases to trimming and J lost 8 bases; unmatched junction nucleotides: 6. The CDR3 is made up of 14 amino acids. Input material: blood. The V call is TRBV2, the J call TRBJ2-1; 8 nucleotides line up with TRBD1. The TCR originated in a woman aged 18-29 years in good health. The CDR3 protein is CASSETGVRHEQFF. CDR3 nucleotides: TGTGCCAGCAGTGAGACAGGGGTCCGGCATGAGCAGTTCTTC.